The 2 T cell receptor beta chains presented below share a single source sample, sequenced in a study of T cell repertoires in cytomegalovirus infection. TCRdb reprocessed the reads with MiXCR, giving one entry per CDR3 protein. The sample includes around 550,000 distinct CDR3 sequences, less than 30% of them seen just once. The specimen sequenced was PBMCs. The receptor set was obtained from a human donor in good health (CMV status not recorded). Some clones in this sample may be carry-over from other donors' samples.

The chain joins TRBV28 to TRBJ1-5; D is unresolved. Germline V gene sequence: CDR1 MDHEN, CDR2 SYDVKM. Deletions cut 1 base from V and 5 bases from J, with 12 bases between. This CDR3 contains 15 residues. CDR3 loop: CASSLSGNRYQPQHF. CDR3 nucleotide sequence: TGTGCCAGCAGTTTATCGGGCAATCGATATCAGCCCCAGCATTTT. The full variable domain, rest sourced from reference TRBV28 and TRBJ1-5, is DVKVTQSSRYLVKRTGEKVFLECVQDMDHENMFWYRQDPGLGLRLIYFSYDVKMKEKGDIPEGYSVSREKKERFSLILESASTNQTSMYLCASSLSGNRYQPQHFGDGTRLSIL.

At least ten counts were recorded for this clonotype. CDR3 DNA: TGTGCCAGCAGCTTCACCGACTGGCGGGCCTACAATGAGCAGTTCTTC. Translating it yields CASSFTDWRAYNEQFF. V and J are TRBV7-8 and TRBJ2-1, with D possibly matching TRBD2 (5 bases). The germline CDR1 and CDR2 sequences are SGHVS and FQNEAQ. Trimming stripped 3 bases from V and 2 bases from J, with 14 bases between. The CDR3 length is 16 residues.